Sequencing of this TCR beta chain was carried out in a study of blood T cell repertoires in COVID-19 (dated by TCRdb to the early 2020s). General notes on the study: The collaborator samples originated in the United States, Italy and Spain and spanned the acute and convalescent phases of COVID-19. The material from the prospective study consisted of cDNA or gDNA derived from T cells, B-cell-depleted T cells, or PBMCs. The dataset comprised deeply sampled blood TCRbeta repertoires from subjects exposed to, actively infected with, or recovered from COVID-19. The repertoires were released in a freely available public database meant as a resource for research on the immune response to SARS-CoV-2. The samples were drawn from the first 160 participants of the ongoing ImmuneRACE study and from over 950 subjects provided by 6 global collaborators. The sample metadata nearly always contained a de-identified subject ID, COVID-19 status, age in years and sex. HLA class I and class II types, where available, came from metadata supplied by the sample provider rather than from assay-based typing. What the research found in general, with its limitations: The amount of clinical and demographic metadata varied by source and participant and was provided uncurated.

Participants in the prospective study were aged roughly 18 to 100 years, lived in approximately 26 United States geographic areas, and enrolled through a virtual design. In the prospective study, participants were assigned to cohorts based on the clinical history participants reported in a screening survey and a study questionnaire. Recovered participants in ImmuneRACE Cohort 3 were defined by two consecutive negative NP/OP PCR tests, clearance by a healthcare professional, or resolution of symptoms. In the prospective study, mobile phlebotomists collected whole blood, serum and a nasopharyngeal or oropharyngeal swab from each participant. Over a 2-month period, participants in the prospective study had the option of providing additional blood draws and questionnaires. Before DNA extraction, blood samples from the prospective study were shipped at room temperature or frozen. Trimming at the junction amounts to 8 bases on V and 8 bases on J, and the germline ends lie 21 bases apart. The CDR3 starts with the cysteine, ends with the phenylalanine, and has 14 residues. Just CDR3 DNA is preserved here, 42 bases in frame from base 1. Taken from the germline V gene, the CDR1 and CDR2 loops are MNHEY and SVGAGI.

TCRbeta CDR3 regions were amplified from genomic DNA by means of the immunoSEQ Assay, a bias-controlled multiplex PCR. In the original analysis: The number of nucleated cells in each sample was estimated by amplification of reference gene primers within the assay. To quantify the absolute abundance of each unique TCRbeta CDR3 rearrangement, sequence reads were collapsed and filtered. For each sample, productive Simpson clonality was calculated as the square root of Simpson's diversity index across productive rearrangements. This is the immuneACCESS table as TCRdb keeps it, with only in-frame sequences that have V and J called. A part of the clones is gone; compared with another copy, unresolved V genes explain less than half, and the rest is unexplained. V, J and clone size were drawn from that table, and D and trimming were deduced from the DNA. The sample profile shows approximately 230,000 clones; 82% of them were found once. 15% of the sample comes from the top ten.

Concerning this clone: Its antigen remains unidentified. Base qualities are not recorded, but no much larger clone differs from it by a single base.

The clonotype comes from a man between 35 and 55 years old who had recovered from COVID-19. The chain is encoded by TRBV6-5 joined to TRBJ1-2; TRBD1 is a weak D gene call, 6 bases matching. Sample: PBMCs or T cells enriched from blood (not recorded which). The CDR3: CASGKPTGLLGYTF. The DNA sequence is TGTGCCAGCGGTAAACCTACAGGGTTATTGGGCTACACCTTC.